The 10 T cell receptor beta chains below were found in one sample sequenced in a study of Graves' ophthalmopathy and Graves' hyperthyroidism. From RNA, the CDR3 regions of TCR beta chains were amplified and sequenced. Investigators did first-round RT-PCR with HTBI primers, then second-round multiplex PCR. TCRdb reprocessed the multiplex PCR reads via MiXCR and lists one record per CDR3 protein. The table includes nearly 400,000 distinct CDR3 sequences, approximately 20% detected once. Sequenced material: peripheral blood. These receptors all come from a woman between 18 and 30 years old with Graves' ophthalmopathy.

This clonotype showed up many times. This chain joins TRBV11-3 and TRBJ2-5; D is uncertain. With 1 base removed from V and 5 bases from J, the gap between germline ends came to 8 bases. CDR1 and CDR2 (germline): SGHNT, YENEEA. The CDR3 loop spans 13 amino acids. DNA for the CDR3: TGTGCCAGCAGCTTAGGCACGTCCGAGACCCAGTACTTC. Protein: CASSLGTSETQYF.

This clonotype has at least ten counts. The V call is TRBV10-2, the J call TRBJ2-2; TRBD2 matches 14 bases. CDR3 length equals 20 residues. With 6 bases clipped from V and 0 bases from J, the junction kept 12 bases outside the gene matches. Germline values: CDR1 WSHSY, CDR2 SAAADI. DNA of the CDR3: TGCGCCAGCAGCCCTATTGGGACTAGCGGGAGAGGTGCGAACACCGGGGAGCTGTTTTTT. It yields the protein CASSPIGTSGRGANTGELFF.

This clonotype was seen many times. V is TRBV5-5 and J is TRBJ1-6; no clear D. V dropped 4 bases and J dropped 6 bases, with 14 bases sitting between them. Germline V gene lookup returns CDR1 SGHKS and CDR2 YYEKEE (reference sequence). This CDR3 has 15 amino acids. The CDR3 DNA follows: TGTGCCAGCAGCACGATGCCGGGCCGTAATTCACCCCTCCACTTT. It is translated as CASSTMPGRNSPLHF.

In its sample, this clonotype was seen a few times. This sequence joins TRBV6-2 or TRBV6-3 and TRBJ1-2; no firm D call. Germline lookup yields CDR1 MNHEY and CDR2 SVGEGT. The CDR3 length is 14 residues. V was clipped by 6 bases and J by 0 bases, with 11 bases between them. The CDR3 DNA reads TGTGCCAGCAGCCACTACGGGGCTAACTATGGCTACACCTTC. It encodes CASSHYGANYGYTF.

This clonotype was found many times. This chain uses TRBV11-2 with TRBJ2-5; TRBD2 matches 8 bases. Germline CDR1 and CDR2: SGHAT and FQNNGV. Trimming cost V 2 bases and J 2 bases; bases outside gene matches: 13. This CDR3 is built from 18 residues. Written as DNA, the CDR3 is TGTGCCAGCAGCTTAATGTGGCGGGCTAGCGGGTATCAAGAGACCCAGTACTTC. It is translated as CASSLMWRASGYQETQYF.

This clonotype was seen repeatedly, ten times or more. The V gene is TRBV12-3 or TRBV12-4, the J gene TRBJ1-5; the D gene is possibly TRBD1 (5 bases). CDR3 length: 14 residues. V lost 7 bases, J lost 9 bases, and 19 bases lay in between. The CDR3 region has the DNA TGTGCCAGCATCACACGGGACGGAACTGGGCCCCAGCATTTT. This gives the protein CASITRDGTGPQHF.

This chain connects TRBV28 to TRBJ2-7; D might be TRBD1 (5 bases). Germline V lookup: CDR1 MDHEN, CDR2 SYDVKM. V lost 5 bases and J lost 6, with 11 bases in between. The CDR3 length is 12 residues. The CDR3 here is CASSTTGSEQYF. The CDR3 region has the DNA TGTGCCAGCAGTACAACAGGATCCGAGCAGTACTTC.

This clonotype was observed at least ten times. The rearrangement joins TRBV7-3 to TRBJ1-1; possible D gene TRBD1, 6 bases. The CDR3 loop spans 14 amino acids. V lost 1 base and J lost 3, with 9 bases in between. CDR1 and CDR2 (germline): SGHTA, FQGTGA. The CDR3 nucleotides read TGTGCCAGCAGCTTAAGGGGGCTGGACACTGAAGCTTTCTTT. Translating it yields CASSLRGLDTEAFF.

This clonotype has a count of ten or more. The chain has TRBV27 and TRBJ2-7; perhaps TRBD1 as D (6 bases). The germline gives CDR1 MNHEY, CDR2 SMNVEV (reference sequence). This CDR3 comprises 14 residues. Trimming cost V 8 bases and J 2 bases, with 16 bases left between them. CDR3 loop: CASYRGIEPYEQYF. The CDR3 nucleotides read TGTGCCAGCTATAGGGGGATTGAGCCCTACGAGCAGTACTTC.

This clonotype has a count of ten or more. This chain connects TRBV11-2 to TRBJ2-2, with TRBD2 as a possible D gene (5 bases). Germline lookup yields CDR1 SGHAT and CDR2 FQNNGV. The CDR3 has 17 residues. V lost 3 bases, J lost 0 bases, and 14 bases lay in between. For the CDR3, the DNA is TGTGCCAGCAGCTTGGGCGGGTGGGCAGCGAACACCGGGGAGCTGTTTTTT. Protein sequence: CASSLGGWAANTGELFF.